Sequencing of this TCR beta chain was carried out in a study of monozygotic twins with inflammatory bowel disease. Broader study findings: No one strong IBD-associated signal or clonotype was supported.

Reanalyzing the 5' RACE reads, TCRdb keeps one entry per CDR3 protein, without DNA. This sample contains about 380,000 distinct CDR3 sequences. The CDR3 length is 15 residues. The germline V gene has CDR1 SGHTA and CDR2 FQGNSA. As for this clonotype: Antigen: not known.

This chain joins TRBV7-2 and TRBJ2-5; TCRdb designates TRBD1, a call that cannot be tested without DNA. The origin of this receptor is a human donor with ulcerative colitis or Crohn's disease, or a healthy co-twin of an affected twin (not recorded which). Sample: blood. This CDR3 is CASSPDPTGVETQYF.